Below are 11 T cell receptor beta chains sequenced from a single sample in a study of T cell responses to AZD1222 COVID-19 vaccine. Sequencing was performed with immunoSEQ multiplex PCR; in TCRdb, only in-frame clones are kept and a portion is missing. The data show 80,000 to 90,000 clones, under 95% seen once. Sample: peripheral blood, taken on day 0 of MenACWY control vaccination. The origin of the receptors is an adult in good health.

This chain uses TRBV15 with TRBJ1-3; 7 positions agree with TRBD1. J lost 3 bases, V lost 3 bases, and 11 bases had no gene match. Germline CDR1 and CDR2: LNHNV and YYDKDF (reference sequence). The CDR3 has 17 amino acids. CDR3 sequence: CATSRAGTEILGNTIYF. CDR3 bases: TGTGCCACCAGCAGGGCCGGGACAGAGATTCTTGGAAACACCATATATTTT.

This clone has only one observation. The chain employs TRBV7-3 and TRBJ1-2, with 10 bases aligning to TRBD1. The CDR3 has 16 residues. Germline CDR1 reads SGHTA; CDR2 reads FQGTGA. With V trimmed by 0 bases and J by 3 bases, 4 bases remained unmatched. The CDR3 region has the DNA TGTGCCAGCAGCTTAACGGGACAGGGGACCTACTATGGCTACACCTTC. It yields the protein CASSLTGQGTYYGYTF.

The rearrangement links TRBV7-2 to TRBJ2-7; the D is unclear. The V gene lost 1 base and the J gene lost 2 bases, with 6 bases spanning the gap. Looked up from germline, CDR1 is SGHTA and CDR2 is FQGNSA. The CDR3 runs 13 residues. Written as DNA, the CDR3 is TGTGCCAGCAGCTTAGGGCTCGCCTACGAGCAGTACTTC. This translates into CASSLGLAYEQYF. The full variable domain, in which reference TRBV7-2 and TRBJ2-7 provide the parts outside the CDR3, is GAGVSQSPSNKVTEKGKDVELRCDPISGHTALYWYRQSLGQGLEFLIYFQGNSAPDKSGLPSDRFSAERTGGSVSTLTIQRTQQEDSAVYLCASSLGLAYEQYFGPGTRLTVT.

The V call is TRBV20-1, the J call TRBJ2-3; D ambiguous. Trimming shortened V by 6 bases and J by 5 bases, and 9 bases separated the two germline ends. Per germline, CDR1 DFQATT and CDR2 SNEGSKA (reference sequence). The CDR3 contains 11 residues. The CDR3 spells CSAAPGDTQYF. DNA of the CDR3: TGCAGTGCCGCCCCGGGAGATACGCAGTATTTT.

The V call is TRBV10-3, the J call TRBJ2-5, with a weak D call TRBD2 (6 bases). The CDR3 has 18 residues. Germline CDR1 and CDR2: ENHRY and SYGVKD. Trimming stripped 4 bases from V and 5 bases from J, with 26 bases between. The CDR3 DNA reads TGTGCCATCAGTGGGGTGGGGGACTTTGAGAGAAGGAGCGAGACCCAGTACTTC. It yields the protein CAISGVGDFERRSETQYF.

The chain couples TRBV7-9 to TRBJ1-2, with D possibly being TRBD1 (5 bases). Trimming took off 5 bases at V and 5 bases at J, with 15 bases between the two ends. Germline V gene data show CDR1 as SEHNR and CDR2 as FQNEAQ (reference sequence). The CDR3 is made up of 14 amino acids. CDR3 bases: TGTGCCAGCAGCCCCCCGGGACTAGCTTATGGCTACACCTTC. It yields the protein CASSPPGLAYGYTF.

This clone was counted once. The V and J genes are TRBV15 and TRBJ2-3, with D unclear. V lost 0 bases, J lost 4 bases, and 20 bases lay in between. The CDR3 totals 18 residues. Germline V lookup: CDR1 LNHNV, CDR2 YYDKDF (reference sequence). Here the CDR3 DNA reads TGTGCCACCAGCAGAGAGAGGCCCGGCGGCCTAATCGCAGATACGCAGTATTTT. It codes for CATSRERPGGLIADTQYF.

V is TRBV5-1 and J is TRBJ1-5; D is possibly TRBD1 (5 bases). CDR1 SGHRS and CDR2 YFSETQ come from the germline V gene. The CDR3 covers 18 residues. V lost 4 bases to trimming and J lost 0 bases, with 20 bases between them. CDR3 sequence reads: CASSLGPPGPDSNQPQHF. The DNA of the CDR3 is TGCGCCAGCAGCCTCGGACCCCCGGGGCCCGATAGCAATCAGCCCCAGCATTTT.

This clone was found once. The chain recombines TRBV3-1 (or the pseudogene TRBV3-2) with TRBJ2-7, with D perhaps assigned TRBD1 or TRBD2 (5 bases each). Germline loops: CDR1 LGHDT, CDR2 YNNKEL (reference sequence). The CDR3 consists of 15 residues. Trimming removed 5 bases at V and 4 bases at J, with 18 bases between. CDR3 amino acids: CASSENRDRGYEQYF. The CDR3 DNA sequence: TGTGCCAGCAGCGAAAATAGGGACCGAGGGTACGAGCAGTACTTC.

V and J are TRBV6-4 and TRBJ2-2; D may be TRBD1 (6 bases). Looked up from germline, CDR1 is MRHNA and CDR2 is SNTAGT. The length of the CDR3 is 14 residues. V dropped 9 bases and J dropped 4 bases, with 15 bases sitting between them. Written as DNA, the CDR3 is TGTGCCAGTTCTGACAGGATATTCACCGGGGAGCTGTTTTTT. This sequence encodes CASSDRIFTGELFF.

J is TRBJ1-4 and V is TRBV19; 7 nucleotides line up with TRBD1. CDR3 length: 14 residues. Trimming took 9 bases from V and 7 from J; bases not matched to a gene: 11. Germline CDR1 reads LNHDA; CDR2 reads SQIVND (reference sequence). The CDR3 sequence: CASKNRGNPEKLFF. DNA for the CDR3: TGTGCCAGCAAAAACAGGGGAAATCCTGAAAAACTGTTTTTT.